A selection of T cell receptor beta chains follows, all from one sample in a study of vaccination effects on CD4 cells after COVID-19. Their recognized antigens are unknown. This table comes from immunoSEQ multiplex PCR, and its TCRdb copy is limited to in-frame clones, with some not included. The sample yields about 27,000 clones, 73% seen once. Sequenced material: CD4+ T cells from PBMCs cultured with HCoV-NL63 spike peptides, taken before COVID-19 vaccination. The receptors were sampled from a human donor who received a COVID-19 vaccine. CDR3s leave out the opening cysteine and the closing phenylalanine or tryptophan. Fields, in order: clone size, J gene, V gene, CDR3 protein. Expanded clones are given a class, and other clones once, few, many or no size at all.

>NA|TRBJ2-5|TRBV5-1
ASSLAAGLVSQETQY
>NA|TRBJ1-2|TRBV2
ASRGDWGDYGYT
>NA|TRBJ2-4|TRBV18
ASSAEAKNIQY
>NA|TRBJ2-6|TRBV18
ASSPRGGGLWGANVLT
>NA|TRBJ2-1|TRBV19
ASSISKGGYNEQF
>NA|TRBJ2-1|TRBV6-2/TRBV6-3
ASSGGTGAYNEQF
>few|TRBJ1-1|TRBV7-9
APDGNEAF
>NA|TRBJ2-1|TRBV3-1/TRBV3-2
ASSTRLAALNEQF
>NA|TRBJ2-7|TRBV28
ASTSGVEWY
>NA|TRBJ1-2|TRBV27
ASSVGGGGIYGYT
>NA|TRBJ2-1|TRBV4-3
ASSPGLGTYNEQF
>once|TRBJ1-3|TRBV6-5
ASSYSGTGGNTIY
>NA|TRBJ1-2|TRBV6-5
ASRTPTGNGYT
>NA|TRBJ2-1|TRBV2
ASSRLAGGEQF
>NA|TRBJ1-5|TRBV13
ASSFGGRAQH
>few|TRBJ1-1|TRBV7-9
ASSPDPLNTEAF
>few|TRBJ1-2|TRBV7-3
ASSPTALGGDGYT
>NA|TRBJ1-5|TRBV20-1
SASGANNQPQH
>NA|TRBJ2-5|TRBV9
ASSVGPGVDLETQY
>NA|TRBJ2-1|TRBV7-7
ASSPGRRSYNEQF
>NA|TRBJ2-7|TRBV6-5
ASRYNRGRTYEQY
>NA|TRBJ1-5|TRBV29-1
SVAGGGGNQPQH
>NA|TRBJ2-1|TRBV7-2
ASSLHWGGTRNEQF
>NA|TRBJ2-1|TRBV5-1
ASSLWSSYNEQF
>once|TRBJ1-3|TRBV7-2
ASSPRGRGSGNTIY
>NA|TRBJ1-1|TRBV2
ATTGRGTEAF
>few|TRBJ2-2|TRBV5-1
ASSLNTGELF
>NA|TRBJ2-4|TRBV6-6
ASSPSDGNKNIQY
>once|TRBJ2-5|TRBV18
ASSPWGETQY
>few|TRBJ2-2|TRBV3-1/TRBV3-2
ASSQGTGPLF
>NA|TRBJ1-2|TRBV7-2
ASSLGPVNYGYT
>NA|TRBJ1-2|TRBV30
AWRTPGTAGT
>NA|TRBJ2-3|TRBV19
ASSIGTTGTQY
>NA|TRBJ1-2|TRBV6-5
ASSSGGSRNYGYT
>NA|TRBJ2-2|TRBV5-1
ASSLEGRPTGELF
>NA|TRBJ1-5|TRBV30
AWSRPPDYSNQPQH
>NA|TRBJ1-3|TRBV14
ASSQDPLGGTIY
>once|TRBJ1-1|TRBV12-5
ASGLAGGYTEAF
>few|TRBJ2-2|TRBV2
ASSDRLANTGELF
>NA|TRBJ2-7|TRBV4-1
ASSQGERAGGLNEQY
>NA|TRBJ2-5|TRBV15
ATSRGRGGSGETQY
>NA|TRBJ2-5|TRBV2
ASRLTGGGETQY